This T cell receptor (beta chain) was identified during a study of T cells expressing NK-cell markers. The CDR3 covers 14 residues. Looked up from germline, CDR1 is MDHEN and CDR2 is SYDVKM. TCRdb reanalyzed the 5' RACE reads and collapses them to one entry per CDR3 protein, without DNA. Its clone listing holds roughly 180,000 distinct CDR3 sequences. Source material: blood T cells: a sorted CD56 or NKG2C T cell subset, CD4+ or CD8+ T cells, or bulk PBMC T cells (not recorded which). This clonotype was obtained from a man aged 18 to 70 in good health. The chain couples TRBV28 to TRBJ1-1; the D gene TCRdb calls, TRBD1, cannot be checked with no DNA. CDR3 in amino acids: CASRPDRGVSEAFF.